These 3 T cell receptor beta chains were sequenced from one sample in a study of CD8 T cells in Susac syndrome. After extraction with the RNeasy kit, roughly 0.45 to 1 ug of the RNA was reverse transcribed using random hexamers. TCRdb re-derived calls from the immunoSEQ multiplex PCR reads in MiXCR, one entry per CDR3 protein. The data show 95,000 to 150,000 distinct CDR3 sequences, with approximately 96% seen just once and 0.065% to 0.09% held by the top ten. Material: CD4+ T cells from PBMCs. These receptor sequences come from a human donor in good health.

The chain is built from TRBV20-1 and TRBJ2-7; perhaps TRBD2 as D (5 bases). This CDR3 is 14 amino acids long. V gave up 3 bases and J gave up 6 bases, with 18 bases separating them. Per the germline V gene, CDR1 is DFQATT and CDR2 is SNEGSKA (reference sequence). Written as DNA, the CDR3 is TGCAGTGCTAGCGACGAATTAAACCGGGGCGAGCAGTACTTC. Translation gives CSASDELNRGEQYF.

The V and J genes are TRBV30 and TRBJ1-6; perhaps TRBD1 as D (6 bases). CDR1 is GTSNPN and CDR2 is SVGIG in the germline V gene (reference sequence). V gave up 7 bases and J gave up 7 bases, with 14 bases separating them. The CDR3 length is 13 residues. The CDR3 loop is CALNPQGNSPLHF. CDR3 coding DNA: TGTGCCTTGAATCCGCAGGGGAATTCACCCCTCCACTTT.

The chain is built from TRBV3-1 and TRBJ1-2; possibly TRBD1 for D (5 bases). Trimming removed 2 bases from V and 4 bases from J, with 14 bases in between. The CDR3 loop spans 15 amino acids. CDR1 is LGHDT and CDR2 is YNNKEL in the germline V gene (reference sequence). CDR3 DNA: TGTGCCAGCAGCCAAACCTTGACAGCGAGCTATGGCTACACCTTC. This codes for CASSQTLTASYGYTF.